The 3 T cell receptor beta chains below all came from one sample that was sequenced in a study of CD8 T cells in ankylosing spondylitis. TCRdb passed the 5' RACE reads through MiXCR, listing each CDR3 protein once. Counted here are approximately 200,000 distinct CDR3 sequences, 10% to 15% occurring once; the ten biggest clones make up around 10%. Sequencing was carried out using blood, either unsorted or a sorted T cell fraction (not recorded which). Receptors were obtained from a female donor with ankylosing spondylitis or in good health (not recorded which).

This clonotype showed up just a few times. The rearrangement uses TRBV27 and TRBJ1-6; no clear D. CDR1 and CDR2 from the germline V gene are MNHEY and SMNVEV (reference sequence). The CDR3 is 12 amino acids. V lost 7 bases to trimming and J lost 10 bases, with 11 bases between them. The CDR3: CASTTADSPLHF. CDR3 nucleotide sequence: TGTGCCAGCACCACCGCGGACTCACCCCTCCACTTT.

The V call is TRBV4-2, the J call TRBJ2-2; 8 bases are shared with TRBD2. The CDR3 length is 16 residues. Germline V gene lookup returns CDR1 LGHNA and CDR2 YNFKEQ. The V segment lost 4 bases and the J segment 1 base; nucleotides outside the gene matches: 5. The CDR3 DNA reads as TGTGCCAGCAGCCTTAGCGGGACCCGGAACACCGGGGAGCTGTTTTTT. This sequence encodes CASSLSGTRNTGELFF.

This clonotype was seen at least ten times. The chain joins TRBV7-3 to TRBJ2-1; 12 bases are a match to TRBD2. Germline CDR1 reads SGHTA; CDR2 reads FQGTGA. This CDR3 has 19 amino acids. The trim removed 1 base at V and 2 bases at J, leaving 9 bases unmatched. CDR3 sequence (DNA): TGTGCCAGCAGCTTAAATACGGCTAGCGGGAGGGCCGCCTACAATGAGCAGTTCTTC. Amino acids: CASSLNTASGRAAYNEQFF.